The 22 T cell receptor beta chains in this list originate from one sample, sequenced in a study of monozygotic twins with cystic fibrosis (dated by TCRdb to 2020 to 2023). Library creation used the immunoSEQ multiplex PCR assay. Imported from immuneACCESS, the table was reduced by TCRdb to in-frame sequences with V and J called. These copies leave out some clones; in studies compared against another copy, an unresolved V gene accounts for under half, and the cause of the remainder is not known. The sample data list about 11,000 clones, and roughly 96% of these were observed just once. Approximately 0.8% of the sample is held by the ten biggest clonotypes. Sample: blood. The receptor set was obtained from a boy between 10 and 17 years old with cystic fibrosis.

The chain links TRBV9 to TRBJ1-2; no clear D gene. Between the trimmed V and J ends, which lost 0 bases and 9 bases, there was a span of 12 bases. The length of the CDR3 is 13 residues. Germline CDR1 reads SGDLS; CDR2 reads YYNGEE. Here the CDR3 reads CASSVEGPGSYTF. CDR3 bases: TGTGCCAGCAGCGTAGAGGGCCCTGGGAGCTACACCTTC. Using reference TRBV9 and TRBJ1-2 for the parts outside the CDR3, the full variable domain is DSGVTQTPKHLITATGQRVTLRCSPRSGDLSVYWYQQSLDQGLQFLIQYYNGEERAKGNILERFSAQQFPDLHSELNLSSLELGDSALYFCASSVEGPGSYTFGSGTRLTVV.

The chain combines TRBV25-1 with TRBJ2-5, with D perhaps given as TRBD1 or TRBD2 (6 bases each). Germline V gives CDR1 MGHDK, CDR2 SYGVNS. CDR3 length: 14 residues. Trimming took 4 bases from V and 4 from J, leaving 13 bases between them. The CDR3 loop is CASSATGAGETQYF. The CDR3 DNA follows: TGTGCCAGCAGTGCCACGGGGGCTGGAGAGACCCAGTACTTC. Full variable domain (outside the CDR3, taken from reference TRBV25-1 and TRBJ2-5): EADIYQTPRYLVIGTGKKITLECSQTMGHDKMYWYQQDPGMELHLIHYSYGVNSTEKGDLSSESTVSRIRTEHFPLTLESARPSHTSQYLCASSATGAGETQYFGPGTRLLVL.

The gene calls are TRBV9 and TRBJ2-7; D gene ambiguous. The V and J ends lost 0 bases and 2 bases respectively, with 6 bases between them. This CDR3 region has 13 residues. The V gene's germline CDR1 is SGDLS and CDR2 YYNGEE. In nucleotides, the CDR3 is TGTGCCAGCAGCGTAGGTGCGGCCTACGAGCAGTACTTC. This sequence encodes CASSVGAAYEQYF.

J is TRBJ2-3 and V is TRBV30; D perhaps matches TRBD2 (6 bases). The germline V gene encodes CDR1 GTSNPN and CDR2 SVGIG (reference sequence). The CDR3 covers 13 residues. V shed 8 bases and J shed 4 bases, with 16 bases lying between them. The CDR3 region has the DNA TGTGCCCGGACACTTCTAGCGCCAGATACGCAGTATTTT. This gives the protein CARTLLAPDTQYF. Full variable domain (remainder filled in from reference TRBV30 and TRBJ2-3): SQTIHQWPATLVQPVGSPLSLECTVEGTSNPNLYWYRQAAGRGLQLLFYSVGIGQISSEVPQNLSASRPQDRQFILSSKKLLLSDSGFYLCARTLLAPDTQYFGPGTRLTVL.

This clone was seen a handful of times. Here the CDR3 reads CASSEEAGRSEKLFF. The CDR3 DNA sequence: TGTGCCAGCAGTGAAGAGGCAGGGAGGTCTGAAAAACTGTTTTTT. J is TRBJ1-4 and V is TRBV6-1; D may be TRBD1 (5 bases). There are 15 residues in the CDR3. Trimming took 1 base from V and 7 from J, leaving 13 bases between them. CDR1 and CDR2 from the germline V gene are MNHNS and SASEGT.

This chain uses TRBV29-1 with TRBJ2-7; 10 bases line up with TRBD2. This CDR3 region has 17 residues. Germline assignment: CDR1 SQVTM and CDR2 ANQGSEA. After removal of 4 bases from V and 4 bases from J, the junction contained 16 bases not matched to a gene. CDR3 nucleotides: TGCAGCGTTGGGGTCTTTAATTTTGGGACTAGCGAGTACGAGCAGTACTTC. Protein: CSVGVFNFGTSEYEQYF.

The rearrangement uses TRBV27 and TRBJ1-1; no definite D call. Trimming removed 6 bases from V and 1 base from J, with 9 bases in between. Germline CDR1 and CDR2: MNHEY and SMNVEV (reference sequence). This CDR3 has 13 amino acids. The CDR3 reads CASSLSENTEAFF. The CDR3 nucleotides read TGTGCCAGCAGCCTCTCCGAGAACACTGAAGCTTTCTTT.

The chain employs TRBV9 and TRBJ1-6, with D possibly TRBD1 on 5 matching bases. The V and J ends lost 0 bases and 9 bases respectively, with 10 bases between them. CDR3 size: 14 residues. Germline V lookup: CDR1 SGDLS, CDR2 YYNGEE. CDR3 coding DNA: TGTGCCAGCAGCGTAGGGGGGGAGGGTTCACCCCTCCACTTT. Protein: CASSVGGEGSPLHF.

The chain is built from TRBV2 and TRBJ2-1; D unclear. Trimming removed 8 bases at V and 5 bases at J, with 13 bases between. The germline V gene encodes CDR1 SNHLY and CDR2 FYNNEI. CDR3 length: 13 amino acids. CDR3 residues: CASVFGGNNEQFF. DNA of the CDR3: TGTGCCAGCGTCTTTGGCGGTAACAATGAGCAGTTCTTC. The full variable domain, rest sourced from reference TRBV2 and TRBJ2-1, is EPEVTQTPSHQVTQMGQEVILRCVPISNHLYFYWYRQILGQKVEFLVSFYNNEISEKSEIFDDQFSVERPDGSNFTLKIRSTKLEDSAMYFCASVFGGNNEQFFGPGTRLTVL.

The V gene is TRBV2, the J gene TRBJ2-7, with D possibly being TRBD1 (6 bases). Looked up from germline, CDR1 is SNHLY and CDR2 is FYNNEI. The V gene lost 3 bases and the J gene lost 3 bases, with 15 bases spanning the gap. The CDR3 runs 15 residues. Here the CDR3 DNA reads TGTGCCAGCAGTGACAGGGGTCCCCTGGGCTACGAGCAGTACTTC. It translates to CASSDRGPLGYEQYF. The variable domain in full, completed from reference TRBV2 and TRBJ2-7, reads EPEVTQTPSHQVTQMGQEVILRCVPISNHLYFYWYRQILGQKVEFLVSFYNNEISEKSEIFDDQFSVERPDGSNFTLKIRSTKLEDSAMYFCASSDRGPLGYEQYFGPGTRLTVT.

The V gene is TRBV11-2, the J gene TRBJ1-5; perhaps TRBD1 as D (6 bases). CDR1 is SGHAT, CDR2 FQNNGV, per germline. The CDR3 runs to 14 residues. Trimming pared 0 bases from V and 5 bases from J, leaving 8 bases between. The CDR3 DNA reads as TGTGCCAGCAGCTTAGACAGGGGAGATCAGCCCCAGCATTTT. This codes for CASSLDRGDQPQHF.

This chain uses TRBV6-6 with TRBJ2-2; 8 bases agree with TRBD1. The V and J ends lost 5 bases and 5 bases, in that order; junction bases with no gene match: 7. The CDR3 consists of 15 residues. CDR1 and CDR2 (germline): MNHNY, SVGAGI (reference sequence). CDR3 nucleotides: TGTGCCAGCAGTAAGGACAGGGTTCGGACCGGGGAGCTGTTTTTT. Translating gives CASSKDRVRTGELFF.

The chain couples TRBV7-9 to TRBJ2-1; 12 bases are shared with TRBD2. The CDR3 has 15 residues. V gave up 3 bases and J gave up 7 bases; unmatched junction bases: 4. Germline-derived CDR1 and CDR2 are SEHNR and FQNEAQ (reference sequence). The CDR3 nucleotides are TGTGCCAGCAGCTTTTTTACTAGCGGGAGGAATGAGCAGTTCTTC. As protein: CASSFFTSGRNEQFF.

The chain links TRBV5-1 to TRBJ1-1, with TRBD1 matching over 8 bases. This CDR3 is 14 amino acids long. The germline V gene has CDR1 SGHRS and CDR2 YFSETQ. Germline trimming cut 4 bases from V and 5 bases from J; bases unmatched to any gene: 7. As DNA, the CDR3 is TGCGCCAGCAGCACCGGACAGGGAGGAACTGAAGCTTTCTTT. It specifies CASSTGQGGTEAFF.

The chain's CDR3 is CASSFRREGHHEQFF. In DNA form, the CDR3 reads TGTGCCAGCAGCTTCCGGCGGGAGGGCCACCATGAGCAGTTCTTC. This chain joins TRBV13 and TRBJ2-1, with 9 bases lining up with TRBD2. The germline V gene encodes CDR1 PRHDT and CDR2 FYEKMQ (reference sequence). V lost 3 bases and J lost 8; bases outside the gene matches: 8. CDR3 length: 15 residues.

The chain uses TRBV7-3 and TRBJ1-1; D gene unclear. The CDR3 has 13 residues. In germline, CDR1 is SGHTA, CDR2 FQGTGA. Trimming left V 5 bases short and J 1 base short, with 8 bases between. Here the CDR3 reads CASSANRNTEAFF. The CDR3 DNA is TGTGCCAGCAGCGCCAATAGGAACACTGAAGCTTTCTTT.

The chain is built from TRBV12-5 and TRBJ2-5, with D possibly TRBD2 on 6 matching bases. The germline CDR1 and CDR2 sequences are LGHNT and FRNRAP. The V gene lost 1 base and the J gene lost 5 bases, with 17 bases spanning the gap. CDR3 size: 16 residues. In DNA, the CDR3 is TGTGCTAGTGGTTTGGCGACCTCGGAGGGAGTGGAGACCCAGTACTTC. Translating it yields CASGLATSEGVETQYF.

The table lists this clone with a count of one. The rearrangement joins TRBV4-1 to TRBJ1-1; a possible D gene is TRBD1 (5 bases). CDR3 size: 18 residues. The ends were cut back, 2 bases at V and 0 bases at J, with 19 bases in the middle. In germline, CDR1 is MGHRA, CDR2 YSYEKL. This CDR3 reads CASSQRVVTERMNTEAFF. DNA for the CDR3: TGCGCCAGCAGCCAAAGAGTCGTGACAGAGAGGATGAACACTGAAGCTTTCTTT.

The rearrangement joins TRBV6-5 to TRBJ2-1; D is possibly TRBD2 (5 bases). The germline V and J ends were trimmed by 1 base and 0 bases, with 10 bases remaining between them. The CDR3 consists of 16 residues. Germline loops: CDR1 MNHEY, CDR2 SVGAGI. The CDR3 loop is CASSYYGGSSYNEQFF. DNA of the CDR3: TGTGCCAGCAGTTACTACGGAGGCAGCTCCTACAATGAGCAGTTCTTC.

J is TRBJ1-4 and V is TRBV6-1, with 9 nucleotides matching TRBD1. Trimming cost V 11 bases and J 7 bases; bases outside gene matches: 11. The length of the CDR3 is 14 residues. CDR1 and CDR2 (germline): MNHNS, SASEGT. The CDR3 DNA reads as TGTGCCGTAACTAACAGGGGGCAAGGTGAAAAACTGTTTTTT. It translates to CAVTNRGQGEKLFF.

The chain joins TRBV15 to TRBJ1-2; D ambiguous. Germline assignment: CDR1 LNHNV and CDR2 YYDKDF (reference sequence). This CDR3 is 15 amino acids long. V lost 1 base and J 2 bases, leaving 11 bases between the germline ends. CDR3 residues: CATSRAPTLNYGYTF. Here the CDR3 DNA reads TGTGCCACCAGCAGAGCCCCGACACTAAACTATGGCTACACCTTC.

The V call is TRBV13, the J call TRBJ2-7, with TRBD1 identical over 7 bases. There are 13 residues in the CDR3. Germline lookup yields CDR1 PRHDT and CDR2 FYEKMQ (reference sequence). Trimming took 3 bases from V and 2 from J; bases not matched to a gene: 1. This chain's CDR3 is CASSLTGPYEQYF. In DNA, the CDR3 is TGTGCCAGCAGCTTGACAGGGCCCTACGAGCAGTACTTC.